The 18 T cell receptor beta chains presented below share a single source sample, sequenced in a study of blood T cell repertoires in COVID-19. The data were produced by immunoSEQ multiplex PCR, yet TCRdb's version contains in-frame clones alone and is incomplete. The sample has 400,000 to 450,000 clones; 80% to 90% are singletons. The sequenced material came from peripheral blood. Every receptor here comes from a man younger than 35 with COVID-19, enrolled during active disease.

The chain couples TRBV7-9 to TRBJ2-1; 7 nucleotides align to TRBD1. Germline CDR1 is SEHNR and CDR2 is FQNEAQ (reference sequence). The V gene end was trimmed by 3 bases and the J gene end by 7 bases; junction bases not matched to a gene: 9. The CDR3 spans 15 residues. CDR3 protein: CASSLGRTGANEQFF. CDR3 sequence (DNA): TGTGCCAGCAGCTTGGGACGGACAGGCGCAAATGAGCAGTTCTTC.

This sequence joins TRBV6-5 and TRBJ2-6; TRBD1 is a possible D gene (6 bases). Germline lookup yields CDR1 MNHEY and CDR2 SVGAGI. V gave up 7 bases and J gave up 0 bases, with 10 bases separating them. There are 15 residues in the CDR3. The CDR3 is CASTEDSSGANVLTF. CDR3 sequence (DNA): TGTGCCAGCACGGAGGACAGCTCTGGGGCCAACGTCCTGACTTTC.

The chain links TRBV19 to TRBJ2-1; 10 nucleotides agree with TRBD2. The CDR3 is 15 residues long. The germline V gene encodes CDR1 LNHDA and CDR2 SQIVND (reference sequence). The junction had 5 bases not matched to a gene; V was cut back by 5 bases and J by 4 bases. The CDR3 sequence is CASSVSGRPYNEQFF. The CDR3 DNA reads TGTGCCAGTAGTGTTAGCGGGAGGCCTTACAATGAGCAGTTCTTC.

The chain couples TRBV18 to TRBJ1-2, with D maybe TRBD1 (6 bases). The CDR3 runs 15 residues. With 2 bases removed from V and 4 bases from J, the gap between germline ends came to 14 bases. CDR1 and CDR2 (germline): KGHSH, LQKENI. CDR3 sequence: CASSPGRGGAYGYTF. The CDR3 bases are TGTGCCAGCTCACCAGGACGCGGGGGGGCCTATGGCTACACCTTC.

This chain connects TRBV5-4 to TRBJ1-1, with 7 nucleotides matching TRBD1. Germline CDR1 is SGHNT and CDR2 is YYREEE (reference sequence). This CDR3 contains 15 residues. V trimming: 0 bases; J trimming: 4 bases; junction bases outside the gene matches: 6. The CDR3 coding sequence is TGTGCCAGCAGCTTGGGACAGGGACGGAGCACTGAAGCTTTCTTT. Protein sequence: CASSLGQGRSTEAFF.

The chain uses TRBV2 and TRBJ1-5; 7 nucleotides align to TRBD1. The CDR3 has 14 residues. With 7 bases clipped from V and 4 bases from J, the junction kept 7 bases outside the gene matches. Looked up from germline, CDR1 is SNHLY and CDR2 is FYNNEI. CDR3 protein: CASKIPGQNQPQHF. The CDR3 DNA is TGTGCCAGCAAGATTCCGGGACAGAATCAGCCCCAGCATTTT.

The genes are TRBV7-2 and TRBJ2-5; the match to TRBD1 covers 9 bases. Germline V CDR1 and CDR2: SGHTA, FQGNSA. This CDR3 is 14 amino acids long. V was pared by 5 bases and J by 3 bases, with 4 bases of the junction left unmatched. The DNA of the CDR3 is TGTGCCAGCAGCAGATGGACAGGGGAAGAGACCCAGTACTTC. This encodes CASSRWTGEETQYF.

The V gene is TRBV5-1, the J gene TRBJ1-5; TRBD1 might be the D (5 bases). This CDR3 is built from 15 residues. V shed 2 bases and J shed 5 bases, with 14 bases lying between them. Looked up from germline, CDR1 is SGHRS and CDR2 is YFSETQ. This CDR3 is CASSLVGGSHQPQHF. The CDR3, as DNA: TGCGCCAGCAGCTTAGTTGGGGGGTCGCATCAGCCCCAGCATTTT.

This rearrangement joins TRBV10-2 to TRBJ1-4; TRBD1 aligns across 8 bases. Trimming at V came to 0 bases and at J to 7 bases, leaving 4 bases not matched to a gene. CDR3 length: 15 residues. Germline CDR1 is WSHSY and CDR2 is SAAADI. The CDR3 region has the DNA TGCGCCAGCAGTGAGTCTGGCAGGGGGCTTGAAAAACTGTTTTTT. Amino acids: CASSESGRGLEKLFF.

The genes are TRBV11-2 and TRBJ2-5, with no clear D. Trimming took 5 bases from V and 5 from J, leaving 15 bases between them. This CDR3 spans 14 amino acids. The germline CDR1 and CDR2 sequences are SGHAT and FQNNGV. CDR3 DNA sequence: TGTGCCAGCAGCCCGAACTCAGGTCGGGAGACCCAGTACTTC. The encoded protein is CASSPNSGRETQYF.

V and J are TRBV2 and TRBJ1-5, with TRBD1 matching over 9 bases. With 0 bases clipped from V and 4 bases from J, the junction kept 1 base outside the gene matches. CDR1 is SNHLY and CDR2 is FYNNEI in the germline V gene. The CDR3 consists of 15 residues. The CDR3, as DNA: TGTGCCAGCAGTGAAGCTGGGACAGGGAATCAGCCCCAGCATTTT. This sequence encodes CASSEAGTGNQPQHF.

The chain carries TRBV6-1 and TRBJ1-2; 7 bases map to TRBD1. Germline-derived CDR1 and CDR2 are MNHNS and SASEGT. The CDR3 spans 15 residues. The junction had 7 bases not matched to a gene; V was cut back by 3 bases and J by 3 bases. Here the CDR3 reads CASSDQRGQDYGYTF. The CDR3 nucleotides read TGTGCCAGCAGTGACCAGAGGGGGCAGGACTATGGCTACACCTTC.

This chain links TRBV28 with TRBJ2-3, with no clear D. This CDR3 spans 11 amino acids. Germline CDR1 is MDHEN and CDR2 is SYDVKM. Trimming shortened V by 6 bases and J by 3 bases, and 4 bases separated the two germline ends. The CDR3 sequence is CASRSTDTQYF. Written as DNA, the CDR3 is TGTGCCAGCAGGTCAACAGATACGCAGTATTTT.

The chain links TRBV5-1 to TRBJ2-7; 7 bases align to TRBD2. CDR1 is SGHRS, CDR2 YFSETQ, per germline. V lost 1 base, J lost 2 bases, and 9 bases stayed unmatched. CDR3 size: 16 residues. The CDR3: CASSLYLTGGTYEQYF. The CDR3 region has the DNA TGCGCCAGCAGCTTGTACCTAACGGGGGGTACCTACGAGCAGTACTTC.

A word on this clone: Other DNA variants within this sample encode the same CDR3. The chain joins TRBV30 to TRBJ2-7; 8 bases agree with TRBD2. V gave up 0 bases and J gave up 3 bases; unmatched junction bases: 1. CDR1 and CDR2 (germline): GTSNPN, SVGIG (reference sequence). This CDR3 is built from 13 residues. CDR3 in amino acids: CAWSVAGDYEQYF. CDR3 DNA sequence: TGTGCCTGGAGTGTAGCGGGAGACTACGAGCAGTACTTC.

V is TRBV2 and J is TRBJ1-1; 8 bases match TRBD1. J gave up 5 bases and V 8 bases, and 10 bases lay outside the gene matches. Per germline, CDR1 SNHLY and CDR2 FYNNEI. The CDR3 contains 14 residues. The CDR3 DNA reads TGTGCCAGCCATCGGACAGGGATGATAACTGAAGCTTTCTTT. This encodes CASHRTGMITEAFF.

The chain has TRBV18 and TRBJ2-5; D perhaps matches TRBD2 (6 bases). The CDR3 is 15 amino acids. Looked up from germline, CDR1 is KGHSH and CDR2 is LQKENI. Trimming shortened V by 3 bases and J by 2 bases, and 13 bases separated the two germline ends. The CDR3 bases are TGTGCCAGCTCACCCCGCCGGAGGGAGCAAGAGACCCAGTACTTC. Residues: CASSPRRREQETQYF. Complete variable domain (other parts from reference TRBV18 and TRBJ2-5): NAGVMQNPRHLVRRRGQEARLRCSPMKGHSHVYWYRQLPEEGLKFMVYLQKENIIDESGMPKERFSAEFPKEGPSILRIQQVVRGDSAAYFCASSPRRREQETQYFGPGTRLLVL.

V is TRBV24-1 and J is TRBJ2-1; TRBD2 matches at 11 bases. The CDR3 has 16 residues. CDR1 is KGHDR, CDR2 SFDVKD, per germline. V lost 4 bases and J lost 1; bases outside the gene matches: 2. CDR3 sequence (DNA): TGTGCCACCAGTGACCCTAGCGGGGGGTCCTACAATGAGCAGTTCTTC. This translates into CATSDPSGGSYNEQFF.